Here is one TCR beta chain with its context. Profiling relied on immunoSEQ multiplex PCR, and the TCRdb table lists in-frame clones only, not all of them. The sample lists tens of thousands of clones, over 75% occurring once. This specimen belongs to a study of OX40 agonist ivuxolimab in advanced cancers. This CDR3 is 13 amino acids long. Trimming took 6 bases from V and 7 from J, leaving 13 bases between them. CDR1 and CDR2 from the germline V gene are MNHNS and SASEGT. This TCR came from an adult with an advanced solid tumor such as melanoma, head and neck, liver or kidney cancer. The sequencing here drew on CD4+ or CD8+ T cells sorted from blood, taken in a trial of the OX40 agonist ivuxolimab. The chain couples TRBV6-1 to TRBJ2-1; D assignment may be TRBD1 or TRBD2 (5 bases each). The CDR3 spells CASSAQWGNEQFF. CDR3 in DNA: TGTGCCAGCAGCGCCCAATGGGGGAATGAGCAGTTCTTC.